The source of this T cell receptor beta chain is a study of cytomegalovirus exposure and HLA in healthy donors. Primers: 60 Vbeta forward and 13 Jbeta reverse. Clones were read by immunoSEQ multiplex PCR, and TCRdb kept only the in-frame ones, dropping some. The repertoire has roughly 220,000 clones, approximately 70% of them found once; the top ten carry 2% to 3%. This CDR3 spans 15 amino acids. The trim removed 4 bases at V and 10 bases at J, leaving 9 bases unmatched. In germline, CDR1 is MNHNS, CDR2 SASEGT. The J gene is TRBJ1-6, the V gene TRBV6-1, with 8 bases fitting TRBD1. Sequencing was done on a sample of PBMCs. The receptor was isolated from a man aged 35-49 years in good health and CMV-seropositive. The CDR3: CASSVGGQGQSPLHF. DNA of the CDR3: TGTGCCAGCAGTGTGGGAGGACAGGGACAATCACCCCTCCACTTT.